This TCR beta chain was sequenced for a study of control samples from healthy donors and cancer patients. Generated by immunoSEQ multiplex PCR, the TCRdb table keeps only in-frame clones and is missing some. The sample has 120,000 or so clones; around 92% are singletons. This receptor was taken from a man in his forties or fifties in good health. The sample was blood.

The CDR3 DNA follows: TGTGCCAGCAGTTACTCCGGACAGGGGGGCAATCAGCCCCAGCATTTT. As protein: CASSYSGQGGNQPQHF. This chain links TRBV6-5 with TRBJ1-5; the match to TRBD1 covers 10 bases. Germline loops: CDR1 MNHEY, CDR2 SVGAGI. The CDR3 has 16 amino acids. Germline trimming cut 0 bases from V and 2 bases from J; bases unmatched to any gene: 1.